The 24 T cell receptor beta chains reported below all come from one sample, sequenced in a study of T cell changes during pregnancy in multiple sclerosis (dated by TCRdb to between 2018 and 2020). Library generation was performed with the immunoSEQ multiplex PCR assay. Entries here come from immuneACCESS through TCRdb and include only in-frame sequences with V and J called. Some clones fail to appear in such tables; in the studies checked, an unresolved V gene covers under half of the shortfall, and the cause of the remainder is unknown. Across this sample there are around 30,000 clones, with 90% seen only once. Approximately 4.5% of the sample lies in the top ten. This specimen consisted of CD8+ T cells from peripheral blood mononuclear cells, obtained in the second trimester of pregnancy. Source of these receptors: a female donor with multiple sclerosis, enrolled in a pregnancy study.

J is TRBJ2-5 and V is TRBV19, with TRBD2 as a possible D gene (6 bases). CDR1 is LNHDA and CDR2 is SQIVND in the germline V gene (reference sequence). The CDR3 spans 12 residues. The germline V and J ends were trimmed by 7 bases and 4 bases, with 10 bases remaining between them. The CDR3 sequence: CASTGDTETQYF. CDR3 bases: TGTGCCAGTACGGGGGATACAGAGACCCAGTACTTC.

This clone was counted a few times. The V gene is TRBV18, the J gene TRBJ2-7, with D uncertain. The CDR3 runs 13 residues. Per the germline V gene, CDR1 is KGHSH and CDR2 is LQKENI. V lost 3 bases to trimming and J lost 3 bases, with 9 bases between them. The CDR3 DNA follows: TGTGCCAGCTCACCTACTATCCACTACGAGCAGTACTTC. Its translation: CASSPTIHYEQYF. The full variable domain, completed using reference TRBV18 and TRBJ2-7, is NAGVMQNPRHLVRRRGQEARLRCSPMKGHSHVYWYRQLPEEGLKFMVYLQKENIIDESGMPKERFSAEFPKEGPSILRIQQVVRGDSAAYFCASSPTIHYEQYFGPGTRLTVT.

The chain carries TRBV2 and TRBJ2-1, with a weak D call TRBD1 (6 bases). Trimming left V 6 bases short and J 4 bases short, with 7 bases between. The CDR3 runs 12 residues. Germline V gene sequence: CDR1 SNHLY, CDR2 FYNNEI. The CDR3 loop is CASRDRYNEQFF. The CDR3 DNA reads TGTGCCAGCAGAGACAGGTACAATGAGCAGTTCTTC.

The chain recombines TRBV19 with TRBJ2-1; maybe TRBD2 (5 bases). The CDR3 runs to 13 residues. V lost 6 bases, J lost 5 bases, and 11 bases lay in between. Germline V gene lookup returns CDR1 LNHDA and CDR2 SQIVND (reference sequence). CDR3 DNA: TGTGCCAGTAGCCTAAACGGGGACAATGAGCAGTTCTTC. Translated: CASSLNGDNEQFF.

The chain joins TRBV27 to TRBJ2-3; a weak D match, TRBD1 (5 bases). Trimming left V 6 bases short and J 0 bases short, with 10 bases between. Germline V lookup: CDR1 MNHEY, CDR2 SMNVEV (reference sequence). This CDR3 is 14 amino acids long. The CDR3 spells CASSPDRSTDTQYF. The CDR3 nucleotides read TGTGCCAGCAGCCCCGACAGAAGCACAGATACGCAGTATTTT.

The chain recombines TRBV27 with TRBJ1-1, with TRBD1 identical over 12 bases. There are 17 residues in the CDR3. Germline-derived CDR1 and CDR2 are MNHEY and SMNVEV (reference sequence). V lost 4 bases, J lost 4 bases, and 10 bases stayed unmatched. The CDR3 loop reads CASSWDGTGGPSTEAFF. In DNA form, the CDR3 reads TGTGCCAGCAGTTGGGACGGGACAGGGGGCCCCAGCACTGAAGCTTTCTTT.

This chain uses TRBV28 with TRBJ1-1, with 10 bases identical to TRBD1. This CDR3 has 15 amino acids. J gave up 4 bases and V 4 bases, and 6 bases lay outside the gene matches. Looked up from germline, CDR1 is MDHEN and CDR2 is SYDVKM. The CDR3 here is CASSYKTGGGTEAFF. CDR3 nucleotides: TGTGCCAGCAGTTACAAGACAGGGGGCGGCACTGAAGCTTTCTTT.

The chain uses TRBV30 and TRBJ2-1; the D gene is possibly TRBD2 (6 bases). CDR1 is GTSNPN and CDR2 is SVGIG in the germline V gene (reference sequence). With 6 bases removed from V and 6 bases from J, the gap between germline ends came to 27 bases. The CDR3 loop spans 17 amino acids. The CDR3 DNA sequence: TGTGCCTGTCCGGGTATTCTGACTAGATTCGGCCCCAATGAGCAGTTCTTC. Amino acids: CACPGILTRFGPNEQFF.

The chain recombines TRBV4-1 with TRBJ2-7; a weak D match, TRBD2 (6 bases). The CDR3 is 18 amino acids. Germline assignment: CDR1 MGHRA and CDR2 YSYEKL. The germline V and J ends were trimmed by 0 bases and 4 bases, with 22 bases remaining between them. The CDR3 bases are TGCGCCAGCAGCCAAGATTTTGGGGCGGGGTCCTGGTTTTACGAGCAGTACTTC. Translation gives CASSQDFGAGSWFYEQYF.

The chain uses TRBV4-2 and TRBJ2-3, with no clear D. The CDR3 spans 16 residues. V lost 0 bases and J 1 base, leaving 11 bases between the germline ends. Germline V gene lookup returns CDR1 LGHNA and CDR2 YNFKEQ. CDR3 coding DNA: TGTGCCAGCAGCCAAGACTTTAGACTTGGCACAGATACGCAGTATTTT. As protein: CASSQDFRLGTDTQYF.

This clone was seen more than once but under ten times. This rearrangement joins TRBV2 to TRBJ2-7; TRBD2 agrees at 7 bases. Germline values: CDR1 SNHLY, CDR2 FYNNEI. V was clipped by 2 bases and J by 3 bases; unmatched bases: 10. The CDR3 spans 16 residues. The CDR3 coding sequence is TGTGCCAGCAGTGAATGGGCCGGGGAGGGACGCTACGAGCAGTACTTC. Amino acids: CASSEWAGEGRYEQYF.

In this sample, this clone turned up once. The V call is TRBV9, the J call TRBJ2-7; no clear D gene. Looked up from germline, CDR1 is SGDLS and CDR2 is YYNGEE. The CDR3 has 14 amino acids. V dropped 0 bases and J dropped 5 bases, with 12 bases sitting between them. DNA of the CDR3: TGTGCCAGCAGCGTAGCGGCTAGAGCAGACGAGCAGTACTTC. Protein product: CASSVAARADEQYF. Together with reference TRBV9 and TRBJ2-7, the CDR3 gives the full variable domain: DSGVTQTPKHLITATGQRVTLRCSPRSGDLSVYWYQQSLDQGLQFLIQYYNGEERAKGNILERFSAQQFPDLHSELNLSSLELGDSALYFCASSVAARADEQYFGPGTRLTVT.

CDR3 in DNA: TGTGCCAGCTCACCGGGACTAGCGGGAGGTGAGACCCAGTACTTC. Protein product: CASSPGLAGGETQYF. The chain joins TRBV18 to TRBJ2-5; the match to TRBD2 covers 15 bases. The CDR3 is made up of 15 amino acids. The junction had 1 base not matched to a gene; V was cut back by 3 bases and J by 5 bases. Germline V gene data show CDR1 as KGHSH and CDR2 as LQKENI. The whole variable domain, remainder taken from reference TRBV18 and TRBJ2-5, is NAGVMQNPRHLVRRRGQEARLRCSPMKGHSHVYWYRQLPEEGLKFMVYLQKENIIDESGMPKERFSAEFPKEGPSILRIQQVVRGDSAAYFCASSPGLAGGETQYFGPGTRLLVL.

The V call is TRBV27, the J call TRBJ1-5; TRBD1 agrees at 8 bases. Germline CDR1 is MNHEY and CDR2 is SMNVEV (reference sequence). V gave up 5 bases and J gave up 5 bases; unmatched junction bases: 5. The CDR3 totals 14 residues. As DNA, the CDR3 is TGTGCCAGCAGTACAACAGGGGGGGATCAGCCCCAGCATTTT. Translated: CASSTTGGDQPQHF.

This clone occurred a few times. CDR3 region: CASSSRGLPNEKLFF. The CDR3 region has the DNA TGTGCCAGTAGTTCCAGGGGGCTTCCTAATGAAAAACTGTTTTTT. The chain couples TRBV19 to TRBJ1-4; TRBD1 aligns across 8 bases. Germline trimming cut 5 bases from V and 3 bases from J; bases unmatched to any gene: 5. The CDR3 covers 15 residues. Germline values: CDR1 LNHDA, CDR2 SQIVND (reference sequence). The entire variable domain, with the rest obtained from reference TRBV19 and TRBJ1-4, is as follows: DGGITQSPKYLFRKEGQNVTLSCEQNLNHDAMYWYRQDPGQGLRLIYYSQIVNDFQKGDIAEGYSVSREKKESFPLTVTSAQKNPTAFYLCASSSRGLPNEKLFFGSGTQLSVL.

This chain uses TRBV6-4 with TRBJ2-7; D call uncertain. Germline CDR1 MRHNA, CDR2 SNTAGT. This CDR3 is 13 amino acids long. Trimming shortened V by 5 bases and J by 5 bases, and 13 bases separated the two germline ends. The CDR3 DNA follows: TGTGCCAGCAGTAGGAGAGGCGGCGACGAGCAGTACTTC. Translating it yields CASSRRGGDEQYF.

The gene calls are TRBV9 and TRBJ1-5; D uncertain. The CDR3 totals 13 residues. Trimming cost V 4 bases and J 6 bases, with 11 bases left between them. The germline gives CDR1 SGDLS, CDR2 YYNGEE. The CDR3 is CASSFRLGQPQHF. CDR3 nucleotide sequence: TGTGCCAGCAGCTTCAGACTGGGTCAGCCCCAGCATTTT.

The chain recombines TRBV28 with TRBJ2-3; D not resolved. The CDR3 extends over 16 amino acids. V gave up 2 bases and J gave up 0 bases, with 12 bases separating them. Germline CDR1 is MDHEN and CDR2 is SYDVKM. The CDR3 spells CASSLHAAASTDTQYF. The CDR3 DNA is TGTGCCAGCAGTTTACACGCGGCAGCTAGCACAGATACGCAGTATTTT.

Notes on this clone: Other DNA sequences in the same sample also yield this CDR3. The chain links TRBV7-2 to TRBJ2-5; TRBD2 matches at 11 bases. Germline V gives CDR1 SGHTA, CDR2 FQGNSA. The CDR3 totals 14 residues. The V segment lost 6 bases and the J segment 4 bases; nucleotides outside the gene matches: 4. The CDR3 loop reads CASSLAGGGETQYF. Written as DNA, the CDR3 is TGTGCCAGCAGTCTAGCGGGAGGTGGAGAGACCCAGTACTTC.

In DNA form, the CDR3 reads TGTGCCAGCAGTTTACTAGCGAACTACGAGCAGTACTTC. As protein: CASSLLANYEQYF. J is TRBJ2-7 and V is TRBV28; D may be TRBD2 (6 bases). The germline V gene has CDR1 MDHEN and CDR2 SYDVKM. V lost 2 bases and J lost 3, with 8 bases in between. The CDR3 is 13 amino acids.

V usage is TRBV27 and J usage is TRBJ2-1, with D possibly TRBD2 on 7 matching bases. This CDR3 spans 15 amino acids. CDR1 is MNHEY, CDR2 SMNVEV, per germline (reference sequence). Trimming shortened V by 7 bases and J by 0 bases, and 13 bases separated the two germline ends. The CDR3 protein is CASTERGASYNEQFF. The CDR3 bases are TGTGCCAGCACCGAACGGGGGGCCTCCTACAATGAGCAGTTCTTC.

The V call is TRBV7-9, the J call TRBJ2-7, with 8 nucleotides matching TRBD2. The germline V gene encodes CDR1 SEHNR and CDR2 FQNEAQ (reference sequence). The length of the CDR3 is 15 residues. The ends lost 7 bases at V and 4 bases at J; junction bases unmatched: 12. The CDR3 DNA is TGTGCCAGCACCCTGACCAAGCGGGAGAGGTACGAGCAGTACTTC. Encoded protein: CASTLTKRERYEQYF.

This chain uses TRBV4-1 with TRBJ2-7; 9 nucleotides agree with TRBD2. CDR3 size: 15 residues. V dropped 1 base and J dropped 6; count of bases not matched to a gene: 7. Germline CDR1 reads MGHRA; CDR2 reads YSYEKL. The CDR3 region is CASSQVLAGVGEQYF. DNA of the CDR3: TGCGCCAGCAGCCAAGTATTAGCGGGAGTGGGCGAGCAGTACTTC.

The chain employs TRBV2 and TRBJ2-5, with 7 nucleotides matching TRBD1. The CDR3 has 14 amino acids. V shed 6 bases, J shed 0 bases, and the junction held 4 bases outside the gene matches. Germline assignment: CDR1 SNHLY and CDR2 FYNNEI. CDR3 sequence reads: CASRPRGNQETQYF. The CDR3 DNA is TGTGCCAGCAGACCCAGGGGGAACCAAGAGACCCAGTACTTC.